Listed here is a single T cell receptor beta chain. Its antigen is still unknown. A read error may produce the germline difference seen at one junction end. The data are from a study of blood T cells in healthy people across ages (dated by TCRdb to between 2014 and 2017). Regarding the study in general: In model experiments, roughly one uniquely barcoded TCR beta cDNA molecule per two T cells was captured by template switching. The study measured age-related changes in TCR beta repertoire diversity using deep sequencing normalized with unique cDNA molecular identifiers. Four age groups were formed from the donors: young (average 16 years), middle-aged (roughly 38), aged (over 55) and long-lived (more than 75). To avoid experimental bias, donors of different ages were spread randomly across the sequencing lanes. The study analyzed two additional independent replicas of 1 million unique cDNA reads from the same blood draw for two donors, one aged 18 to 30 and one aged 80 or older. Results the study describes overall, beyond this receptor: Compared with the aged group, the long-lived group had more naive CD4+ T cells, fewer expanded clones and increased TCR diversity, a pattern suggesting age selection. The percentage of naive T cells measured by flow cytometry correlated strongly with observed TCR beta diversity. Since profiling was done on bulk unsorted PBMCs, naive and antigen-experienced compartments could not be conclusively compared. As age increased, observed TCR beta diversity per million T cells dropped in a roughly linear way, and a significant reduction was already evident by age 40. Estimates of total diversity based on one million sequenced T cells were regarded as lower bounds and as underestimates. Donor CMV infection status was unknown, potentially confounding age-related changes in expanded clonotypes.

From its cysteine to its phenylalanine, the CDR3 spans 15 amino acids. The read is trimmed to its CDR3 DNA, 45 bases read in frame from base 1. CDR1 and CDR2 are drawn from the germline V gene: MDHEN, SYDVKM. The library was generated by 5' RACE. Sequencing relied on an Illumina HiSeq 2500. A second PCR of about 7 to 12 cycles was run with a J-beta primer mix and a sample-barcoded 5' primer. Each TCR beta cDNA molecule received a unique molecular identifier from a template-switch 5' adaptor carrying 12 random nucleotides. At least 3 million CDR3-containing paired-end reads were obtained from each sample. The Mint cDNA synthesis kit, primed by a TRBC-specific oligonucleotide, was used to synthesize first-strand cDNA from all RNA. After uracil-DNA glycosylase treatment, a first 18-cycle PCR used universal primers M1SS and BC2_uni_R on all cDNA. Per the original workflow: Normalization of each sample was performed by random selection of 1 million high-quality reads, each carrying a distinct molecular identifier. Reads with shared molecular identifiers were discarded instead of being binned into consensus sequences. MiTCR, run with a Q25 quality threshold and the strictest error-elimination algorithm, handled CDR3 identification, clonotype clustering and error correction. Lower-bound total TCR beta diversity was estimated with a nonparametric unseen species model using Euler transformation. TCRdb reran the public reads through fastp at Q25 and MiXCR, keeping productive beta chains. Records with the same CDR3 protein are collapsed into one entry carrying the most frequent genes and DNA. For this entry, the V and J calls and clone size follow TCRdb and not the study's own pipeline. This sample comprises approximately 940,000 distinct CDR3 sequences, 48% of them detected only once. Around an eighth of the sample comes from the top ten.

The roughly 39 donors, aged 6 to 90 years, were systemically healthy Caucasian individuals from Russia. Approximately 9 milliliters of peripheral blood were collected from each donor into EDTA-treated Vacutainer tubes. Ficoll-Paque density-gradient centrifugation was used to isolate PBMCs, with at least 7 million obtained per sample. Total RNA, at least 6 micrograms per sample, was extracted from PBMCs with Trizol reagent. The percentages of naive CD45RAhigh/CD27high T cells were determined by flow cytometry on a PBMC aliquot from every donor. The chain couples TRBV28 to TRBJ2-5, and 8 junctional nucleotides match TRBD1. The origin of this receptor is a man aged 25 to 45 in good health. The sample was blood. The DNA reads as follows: TGTGCCAGCAGTTTCTCGGACAGGGCTGGGAATGAGCAGTATTTC. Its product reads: CASSFSDRAGNEQYF.